This T cell receptor (beta chain) was identified during a study of blood T cell repertoires in COVID-19. Study context: COVID-19 samples from acute and convalescent phases originated in the United States, Italy and Spain.

Germline-derived CDR1 and CDR2 are SGHNT and YYREEE (reference sequence). CDR3 length equals 16 residues. Losses at the gene ends were 3 bases for V and 1 base for J; bases not matched to a gene: 8. Enrollees, about 18 to 95 years old, lived in roughly 24 US areas. Original analysis: Amplification from reference gene primers served as the basis for estimated nucleated cell counts. This table comes from immunoSEQ multiplex PCR, and its TCRdb copy is limited to in-frame clones, with some not included. V and J calls and clone size are copied from that table; D and trimming were computed from the DNA. The sample includes 280,000 or so clones, around 92% seen only once; the top ten take under 3.5%.

This chain joins TRBV5-4 and TRBJ2-3; 7 bases match TRBD1. The receptor's source is a woman between 45 and 60 years old who had been exposed to COVID-19. The sample was PBMCs or T cells enriched from blood (not recorded which). CDR3 DNA sequence: TGTGCCAGCAGCTCATCCCGGGACAGCCGCACAGATACGCAGTATTTT. This sequence encodes CASSSSRDSRTDTQYF. Full variable domain (remainder filled in from reference TRBV5-4 and TRBJ2-3): ETGVTQSPTHLIKTRGQQVTLRCSSQSGHNTVSWYQQALGQGPQFIFQYYREEENGRGNFPPRFSGLQFPNYSSELNVNALELDDSALYLCASSSSRDSRTDTQYFGPGTRLTVL.